The entry that follows covers one T cell receptor (beta chain) sequence. Its binding antigen is unknown. It has no much larger one-base neighbor in the sample; base qualities were not kept. Patients undergoing total pancreatectomy with islet autotransplantation (TPIAT) were the source of the chronic pancreatitis pancreas tissue. The chronic pancreatitis patients who were included had no known history of diabetes. Genomic DNA was extracted directly from bulk pancreas tissue, without T cell sorting, for TCRbeta sequencing. At two US centers, pancreas tissues from patients and organ donors were collected on a consecutive basis. The data derive from a study of immune characteristics of hereditary and idiopathic chronic pancreatitis. For the wider study: The study examined local immune cells and TCRbeta repertoires in the pancreas in hereditary and idiopathic chronic pancreatitis, using control pancreases from organ donors for comparison. The gDNA-based approach was selected because minimal in vitro experimental manipulation of pancreas-infiltrating T cells was involved. TCRbeta sequencing was performed on a few control pancreases, roughly seven hereditary chronic pancreatitis pancreases and about 6 idiopathic chronic pancreatitis pancreases.

Findings and caveats that apply to the study as a whole: Because patient tissue could only be obtained at the time of TPIAT, differences in disease duration may have influenced the immune findings. Compared with controls, TCRbeta repertoire diversity was significantly higher and clonality was lower in both chronic pancreatitis groups. The study did not include chronic pancreatitis caused by alcohol use. Among approximately 12 chronic pancreatitis patients, the number of productive TCR rearrangements showed a positive correlation with disease severity scores.

Libraries were built with the immunoSEQ multiplex PCR assay. From pancreatic genomic DNA, the TCRbeta CDR3 region along with adjacent sequences was amplified and then sequenced. The paper's processing steps were these. Repertoire diversity was assessed as a mean normalized Shannon-Wiener index, together with productive clonality and counts of productive rearrangements. Control and chronic pancreatitis repertoire metrics were compared by means of the nonparametric Mann-Whitney U test. Shared clonotypes were defined as CDR3beta sequences with identical amino acid composition and length across subjects. As stored in TCRdb, this immuneACCESS dataset retains in-frame rearrangements with V and J assigned. A fraction of the clones does not appear; measured against another copy, unresolved V genes explain less than half of the discrepancy, and the remainder lacks a known reason. V and J calls and clone size are as listed in that table; D and trimming were resolved from the DNA. The sample yields some 15,000 clones; less than 85% were counted once. The ten largest clones capture 13% to 15% of the sample.

The sequencing input was pancreas tissue with hereditary chronic pancreatitis. This receptor was obtained from a human donor with chronic pancreatitis.

The DNA sequence is TGCAGCGGGTCCCAGGGGGGCGGTTACGAGCAGTACTTC. This is translated as CSGSQGGGYEQYF. The rearranged segments are TRBV29-1 and TRBJ2-7; TRBD1 is perhaps the D gene, given 7 matching bases. Including the terminal cysteine and phenylalanine, the CDR3 comprises 13 residues. Here the CDR3 DNA is all that survives: 39 bases in frame from base 1. The CDR1 and CDR2 encoded by the germline V gene are SQVTM and ANQGSEA. Cut back by 7 bases and 4 bases, the V and J ends lie 17 bases apart.